A single sample is the source of the 21 T cell receptor beta chains below, sequenced in a study of T cells in narcolepsy. Method: immunoSEQ multiplex PCR; TCRdb's copy keeps in-frame clones and lacks some. The data show under 20,000 clones, approximately 90% seen once. What was sequenced was memory (CD45RA-) CD4+ T cells from blood. These TCRs come from a human donor in good health.

The V call is TRBV5-1, the J call TRBJ2-2; D might be TRBD1 (6 bases). The CDR3 sequence is 14 residues long. V was clipped by 5 bases and J by 1 base, with 9 bases between them. Germline values: CDR1 SGHRS, CDR2 YFSETQ. CDR3 sequence (DNA): TGCGCCAGCAGGACAGGTTGGAACACCGGGGAGCTGTTTTTT. This translates into CASRTGWNTGELFF. The full variable domain, its missing parts supplied by reference TRBV5-1 and TRBJ2-2, is KAGVTQTPRYLIKTRGQQVTLSCSPISGHRSVSWYQQTPGQGLQFLFEYFSETQRNKGNFPGRFSGRQFSNSRSEMNVSTLELGDSALYLCASRTGWNTGELFFGEGSRLTVL.

For this clone: Additional DNA sequences in this sample encode the identical CDR3. The rearrangement uses TRBV19 and TRBJ1-3; weak D call: TRBD1 (6 bases). V was pared by 4 bases and J by 1 base, with 11 bases between. CDR3 length: 15 amino acids. Germline V gives CDR1 LNHDA, CDR2 SQIVND (reference sequence). CDR3 DNA sequence: TGTGCCAGTAGTAATTACAGGGCTTCTGGAAACACCATATATTTT. It yields the protein CASSNYRASGNTIYF.

This chain links TRBV6-1 with TRBJ2-5; D might be TRBD2 (5 bases). V lost 8 bases, J lost 1 base, and 11 bases lay in between. Germline CDR1 MNHNS, CDR2 SASEGT. This CDR3 spans 13 amino acids. The CDR3 reads CASPSRAQETQYF. The CDR3 region has the DNA TGTGCCAGCCCCTCGAGGGCCCAAGAGACCCAGTACTTC.

The V gene is TRBV19, the J gene TRBJ1-5; perhaps TRBD1 as D (6 bases). This CDR3 contains 17 residues. The germline V and J ends were trimmed by 7 bases and 7 bases, with 26 bases remaining between them. Germline V gene lookup returns CDR1 LNHDA and CDR2 SQIVND (reference sequence). The CDR3 coding sequence is TGTGCCAGTAACACTGTTCAGTGGGCAGGGGAGGAGCAGCCCCAGCATTTT. The encoded protein is CASNTVQWAGEEQPQHF.

The rearrangement uses TRBV19 and TRBJ1-2; TRBD1 matches 9 bases. V lost 7 bases to trimming and J lost 4 bases; unmatched junction nucleotides: 13. This CDR3 is 16 amino acids long. Germline loops: CDR1 LNHDA, CDR2 SQIVND (reference sequence). CDR3 residues: CASTPTGTGRFYGYTF. CDR3 bases: TGTGCCAGTACCCCAACCGGGACAGGGAGGTTCTATGGCTACACCTTC.

Worth noting for this clone: Compared with germline, one end of the junction differs, possibly owing to a read error. The CDR3 DNA reads TGTGCCAGCAGTTTTCCCGGTCCCCGGCGAGGTGTTAACGATGGCTACACCTTC. It yields the protein CASSFPGPRRGVNDGYTF. This chain links TRBV28 with TRBJ1-2; no clear D gene. The length of the CDR3 is 18 residues. Germline lookup yields CDR1 MDHEN and CDR2 SYDVKM.

For this clone: This specimen includes other DNA sequences encoding the same CDR3. This chain connects TRBV6-4 to TRBJ1-2; possible D gene TRBD1, 5 bases. The V end lost 5 bases, the J end lost 5 bases, and 18 bases lay between the germline ends. The germline V gene encodes CDR1 MRHNA and CDR2 SNTAGT. This CDR3 comprises 15 residues. CDR3 sequence (DNA): TGTGCCAGCAGTCCAGGAGGGCGGTGGACATATGGCTACACCTTC. It translates to CASSPGGRWTYGYTF.

The chain uses TRBV2 and TRBJ2-7, with D possibly matching TRBD1 (6 bases). With 4 bases removed from V and 2 bases from J, the gap between germline ends came to 15 bases. This CDR3 has 15 amino acids. Germline values: CDR1 SNHLY, CDR2 FYNNEI. CDR3 nucleotide sequence: TGTGCCAGCAGTGGTGGTTCAGGGGTCACCTACGAGCAGTACTTC. Its translation is CASSGGSGVTYEQYF.

The genes are TRBV7-8 and TRBJ2-7; the D is unclear. This CDR3 spans 14 amino acids. Germline V gives CDR1 SGHVS, CDR2 FQNEAQ. Trimming cost V 2 bases and J 2 bases, with 10 bases left between them. The CDR3, as DNA: TGTGCCAGCAGCTTATCCCCGGGTCCCTACGAGCAGTACTTC. Translation: CASSLSPGPYEQYF.

The chain recombines TRBV29-1 with TRBJ2-1; 7 positions agree with TRBD2. Germline lookup yields CDR1 SQVTM and CDR2 ANQGSEA. J was trimmed by 2 bases and V by 6 bases; bases with no gene match: 13. The CDR3 runs 16 residues. Here the CDR3 reads CSVLFLAEVTYNEQFF. The CDR3 coding sequence is TGCAGCGTCCTTTTTCTAGCGGAGGTCACCTACAATGAGCAGTTCTTC.

This rearrangement joins TRBV7-2 to TRBJ2-3; D call uncertain. Trimming shortened V by 1 base and J by 9 bases, and 17 bases separated the two germline ends. The CDR3 is 15 residues long. Germline V gene sequence: CDR1 SGHTA, CDR2 FQGNSA. CDR3 DNA sequence: TGTGCCAGCAGCTTAGTAAGGCGTGGCAGACAAACGCAGTATTTT. It encodes CASSLVRRGRQTQYF.

This chain connects TRBV11-2 to TRBJ2-1, with D tentatively TRBD1 (5 bases). Trimming pared 4 bases from V and 3 bases from J, leaving 25 bases between. This CDR3 comprises 19 residues. Looked up from germline, CDR1 is SGHAT and CDR2 is FQNNGV. CDR3 nucleotides: TGTGCCAGCAGCTCCCTAGGCGCACCGACAGCCTCACACTACAATGAGCAGTTCTTC. It translates to CASSSLGAPTASHYNEQFF. Full variable domain (rest looked up from reference TRBV11-2 and TRBJ2-1): EAGVAQSPRYKIIEKRQSVAFWCNPISGHATLYWYQQILGQGPKLLIQFQNNGVVDDSQLPKDRFSAERLKGVDSTLKIQPAKLEDSAVYLCASSSLGAPTASHYNEQFFGPGTRLTVL.

V is TRBV2 and J is TRBJ2-1; D might be TRBD1 (5 bases). Germline CDR1 is SNHLY and CDR2 is FYNNEI. V lost 3 bases and J lost 1, with 16 bases in between. The CDR3 contains 17 residues. The CDR3 spells CASSDRASASSYNEQFF. DNA of the CDR3: TGTGCCAGCAGTGACAGGGCCTCGGCTAGTTCCTACAATGAGCAGTTCTTC.

This chain connects TRBV5-1 to TRBJ2-3; possible D gene TRBD2, 6 bases. V dropped 3 bases and J dropped 0 bases, with 20 bases sitting between them. The CDR3 sequence is 18 residues long. Germline V gene data show CDR1 as SGHRS and CDR2 as YFSETQ. CDR3 region: CASSSEGRGRWSTDTQYF. DNA for the CDR3: TGCGCCAGCAGCTCGGAGGGAAGAGGTAGATGGAGCACAGATACGCAGTATTTT.

The chain combines TRBV6-1 with TRBJ2-5; maybe TRBD2 (5 bases). V lost 3 bases to trimming and J lost 1 base, with 12 bases between them. The length of the CDR3 is 15 residues. Germline CDR1 reads MNHNS; CDR2 reads SASEGT. The CDR3 DNA sequence: TGTGCCAGCAGTGACCAACGGGGTACCCAAGAGACCCAGTACTTC. Translation gives CASSDQRGTQETQYF.

V is TRBV30 and J is TRBJ2-7; D is unresolved. From germline, CDR1 is GTSNPN and CDR2 SVGIG (reference sequence). Trimming pared 1 base from V and 4 bases from J, leaving 11 bases between. The CDR3 sequence is 13 residues long. Written as DNA, the CDR3 is TGTGCCTGGAGTGGGGCGACATTTTACGAGCAGTACTTC. It yields the protein CAWSGATFYEQYF.

J is TRBJ2-5 and V is TRBV5-4; TRBD2 agrees at 11 bases. The J call is doubtful: the DNA matches TRBJ2-7 better. CDR1 is SGHNT and CDR2 is YYREEE in the germline V gene (reference sequence). The CDR3 length is 15 residues. CDR3: CASRTTSGSTHEQYF. CDR3 coding DNA: TGTGCCAGCAGGACCACTAGCGGGAGTACCCACGAGCAGTACTTC.

The J gene is TRBJ1-2, the V gene TRBV27, with D tentatively TRBD1 (5 bases). V was pared by 6 bases and J by 8 bases, with 16 bases between. In germline, CDR1 is MNHEY, CDR2 SMNVEV (reference sequence). The CDR3 has 13 residues. CDR3 protein: CASSPLAGRGYTF. CDR3 bases: TGTGCCAGCAGCCCTTTAGCAGGGAGAGGCTACACCTTC.

The chain couples TRBV2 to TRBJ2-1; TRBD2 matches 12 bases. V lost 3 bases, J lost 7 bases, and 1 base stayed unmatched. This CDR3 region has 14 residues. The germline gives CDR1 SNHLY, CDR2 FYNNEI. The CDR3 is CASSETSGGNEQFF. DNA of the CDR3: TGTGCCAGCAGTGAGACTAGCGGGGGAAATGAGCAGTTCTTC.

This rearrangement joins TRBV30 to TRBJ1-1; no firm D call. Germline CDR1 reads GTSNPN; CDR2 reads SVGIG (reference sequence). The CDR3 sequence is 12 residues long. The V end lost 0 bases, the J end lost 6 bases, and 8 bases lay between the germline ends. The CDR3: CAWSVLLPEAFF. For the CDR3, the DNA is TGTGCCTGGAGTGTCCTCTTGCCTGAAGCTTTCTTT.

The genes are TRBV6-8 and TRBJ1-2, with no clear D. Germline CDR1 MNHGY, CDR2 SAAAGT. Trimming took 2 bases from V and 8 from J, leaving 15 bases between them. The CDR3 is made up of 14 amino acids. Here the CDR3 DNA reads TGTGCCAGCAGTTACCCTAGAGTTGAGAGGGGCTACACCTTC. It codes for CASSYPRVERGYTF.